The entry below describes one TCR beta chain. How the authors handled the data: Amplifying reference gene primers gave estimates of nucleated cell counts. Some clones are missing from TCRdb's copy, which holds only in-frame ones; the method was immunoSEQ multiplex PCR. That table is the source of V, J and clone size, and D and trimming were worked out from the DNA. Found here are roughly 100,000 clones, approximately 89% of them singletons; the top ten hold roughly 18%. This specimen belongs to a study of blood T cell repertoires in COVID-19. Study summary: Acute and convalescent COVID-19 specimens originated in the United States, Italy and Spain. T cells, B-cell-depleted T cells, or PBMCs supplied cDNA or gDNA.

The source material was peripheral blood. This receptor was taken from a woman over 75 in a cohort sampled during active COVID-19.

CDR3 DNA: TGTGCCACCAGTGCCCAGGGGGGACGGGATGAGCAGTTCTTC. Protein product: CATSAQGGRDEQFF. This rearrangement joins TRBV24-1 to TRBJ2-1; a possible D gene is TRBD1 (7 bases). The length of the CDR3 is 14 residues. From germline, CDR1 is KGHDR and CDR2 SFDVKD. The V and J ends lost 5 bases and 8 bases respectively, with 15 bases between them.